Listed here are 28 T cell receptor beta chains from one sample, sequenced in a study of T cell repertoires in cytomegalovirus infection. TCRdb ran MiXCR on the reads and lists one entry per CDR3 protein. This table holds about 830,000 distinct CDR3 sequences, about 33% found once. Their antigens are not known. Material: cultured CD8+ T cells from PBMCs, obtained from culture after CMV antigen stimulation. These receptors were taken from a human donor in good health (CMV status not recorded). Some clones in this sample may be carry-over from other donors' samples.

The V gene is TRBV5-6, the J gene TRBJ2-6; the D is unclear. V was trimmed by 0 bases and J by 3 bases, leaving 13 bases between them. This CDR3 is 17 amino acids long. Germline V gene lookup returns CDR1 SGHDT and CDR2 YYEEEE. CDR3 sequence: CASSLALRLFGANVLTF. CDR3 in DNA: TGTGCCAGCAGCTTGGCCCTCCGGCTATTTGGGGCCAACGTCCTGACTTTC.

The CDR3 loop is CASSWTSGQRADTQYF. The CDR3 DNA is TGCGCCAGCAGTTGGACTAGCGGTCAAAGGGCAGATACGCAGTATTTT. V and J are TRBV10-1 and TRBJ2-3; 10 nucleotides align to TRBD2. V shed 5 bases, J shed 4 bases, and the junction held 9 bases outside the gene matches. Germline V gene sequence: CDR1 WNHNN, CDR2 SYGVQD (reference sequence). The CDR3 consists of 16 residues.

The chain employs TRBV27 and TRBJ1-4, with TRBD1 matching over 9 bases. V lost 6 bases and J lost 6; bases outside the gene matches: 8. Germline assignment: CDR1 MNHEY and CDR2 SMNVEV (reference sequence). The CDR3 is made up of 15 amino acids. The CDR3 bases are TGTGCCAGCAGGGAAGCGGGGACAGGGTATGAAAAACTGTTTTTT. Residues: CASREAGTGYEKLFF. Variable domain in full (rest from reference TRBV27 and TRBJ1-4): EAQVTQNPRYLITVTGKKLTVTCSQNMNHEYMSWYRQDPGLGLRQIYYSMNVEVTDKGDVPEGYKVSRKEKRNFPLILESPSPNQTSLYFCASREAGTGYEKLFFGSGTQLSVL.

This clonotype has a handful of counts. The rearrangement joins TRBV6-5 to TRBJ1-5; 10 bases map to TRBD1. V dropped 0 bases and J dropped 2; count of bases not matched to a gene: 1. This CDR3 is 16 amino acids long. The germline CDR1 and CDR2 sequences are MNHEY and SVGAGI. The CDR3 is CASSYSGTGGNQPQHF. In DNA form, the CDR3 reads TGTGCCAGCAGTTACTCCGGGACAGGGGGCAATCAGCCCCAGCATTTT.

This clonotype was counted only a few times. V and J are TRBV9 and TRBJ2-3; D is undetermined. This CDR3 has 18 amino acids. Trimming cost V 4 bases and J 3 bases, with 24 bases left between them. Germline values: CDR1 SGDLS, CDR2 YYNGEE. CDR3 in DNA: TGTGCCAGCAGCCCTGGAGCGACCCTTCTTCTTACGACAGATACGCAGTATTTT. This gives the protein CASSPGATLLLTTDTQYF.

The sample holds a few counts of this clonotype. J is TRBJ1-1 and V is TRBV13, with D unresolved. Between the trimmed V and J ends, which lost 3 bases and 6 bases, there was a span of 5 bases. This CDR3 contains 11 residues. CDR1 and CDR2 from the germline V gene are PRHDT and FYEKMQ (reference sequence). The CDR3 loop is CASSLRPEAFF. CDR3 nucleotides: TGTGCCAGCAGCTTGAGACCTGAAGCTTTCTTT. Full variable domain (rest looked up from reference TRBV13 and TRBJ1-1): AAGVIQSPRHLIKEKRETATLKCYPIPRHDTVYWYQQGPGQDPQFLISFYEKMQSDKGSIPDRFSAQQFSDYHSELNMSSLELGDSALYFCASSLRPEAFFGQGTRLTVV.

This clonotype was seen ten or more times. The J gene is TRBJ2-3, the V gene TRBV6-2 or TRBV6-3, with D possibly being TRBD2 (5 bases). The germline V and J ends were trimmed by 0 bases and 2 bases, with 9 bases remaining between them. Looked up from germline, CDR1 is MNHEY and CDR2 is SVGEGT. The CDR3 has 15 residues. The CDR3 spells CASSYSTIFTDTQYF. The CDR3, as DNA: TGTGCCAGCAGTTACTCGACTATTTTCACAGATACGCAGTATTTT.

With respect to this clonotype: Germline is not matched at one junction end, which may reflect a read error. The chain joins TRBV5-1 to TRBJ2-2; D remains unclear. The CDR3 has 15 residues. CDR1 and CDR2 from the germline V gene are SGHRS and YFSETQ. The CDR3 bases are TGCACCAGCAGCTTGGATCGTGTTTCTGCCGGGGAGCTGTTTTTT. The encoded protein is CTSSLDRVSAGELFF.

This clonotype was counted between two and nine times. Given a much more abundant clone one base away, this may be a read error. V and J are TRBV7-8 and TRBJ2-3, with 12 bases that match TRBD2. The CDR3 contains 16 residues. Germline trimming cut 5 bases from V and 4 bases from J; bases unmatched to any gene: 7. The V gene's germline CDR1 is SGHVS and CDR2 FQNEAQ. The CDR3 DNA reads as TGTGCCAGCAGCCTGGCTAGCGGGGGGGCACCAGATACGCAGTATTTT. This translates into CASSLASGGAPDTQYF.

This clonotype was counted at least ten times. The chain joins TRBV7-2 to TRBJ2-1; 7 bases are a match to TRBD1. This CDR3 comprises 13 residues. Trimming took 4 bases from V and 9 from J; bases not matched to a gene: 6. Looked up from germline, CDR1 is SGHTA and CDR2 is FQGNSA. In DNA, the CDR3 is TGTGCCAGCAGCTACGGGACAGCAGTTGAGCAGTTCTTC. Translating gives CASSYGTAVEQFF.

The chain uses TRBV15 and TRBJ1-1, with a tentative D call TRBD1 (6 bases). There are 13 residues in the CDR3. V was pared by 5 bases and J by 3 bases, with 10 bases between. The germline V gene encodes CDR1 LNHNV and CDR2 YYDKDF (reference sequence). The CDR3: CATSVRGDTEAFF. The DNA for the CDR3 is TGTGCCACCAGCGTCAGGGGTGACACTGAAGCTTTCTTT.

The CDR3 loop reads CASSVGPDYEQYF. As DNA, the CDR3 is TGTGCCAGCAGCGTCGGGCCGGACTACGAGCAGTACTTC. The genes are TRBV7-8 and TRBJ2-7; D is unclear. Germline assignment: CDR1 SGHVS and CDR2 FQNEAQ. The CDR3 spans 13 residues. Trimming removed 5 bases from V and 3 bases from J, with 11 bases in between.

The table lists this clonotype with a few counts. This sequence joins TRBV6-1 and TRBJ2-2; D may be TRBD1 (5 bases). Trimming removed 9 bases from V and 3 bases from J, with 17 bases in between. The germline V gene encodes CDR1 MNHNS and CDR2 SASEGT. The CDR3 runs to 15 residues. The CDR3 coding sequence is TGTGCCAGTACCTACAAGGGGCTTGACACCGGGGAGCTGTTTTTT. The encoded protein is CASTYKGLDTGELFF.

Remarks on this clonotype: One end of the junction varies from germline; a read error may be responsible. V usage is TRBV7-6 and J usage is TRBJ1-2, with 8 bases identical to TRBD1. CDR1 and CDR2 from the germline V gene are SGHVS and FNYEAQ. The CDR3 consists of 13 residues. In DNA form, the CDR3 reads TGTGCCAGCGACCAACAGGGGGACTACGGCTACACCTTC. It is translated as CASDQQGDYGYTF.

This clonotype appeared many times. The V gene is TRBV7-2, the J gene TRBJ1-5; D is unclear. CDR1 is SGHTA and CDR2 is FQGNSA in the germline V gene. The CDR3 covers 14 residues. Trimming pared 7 bases from V and 0 bases from J, leaving 10 bases between. CDR3 sequence reads: CASTDGFSNQPQHF. CDR3 in DNA: TGTGCCAGCACCGATGGGTTTAGCAATCAGCCCCAGCATTTT.

The chain joins TRBV6-5 to TRBJ1-4; D unclear. The J call is uncertain, as TRBJ2-2 better fits the DNA end. The germline gives CDR1 MNHEY, CDR2 SVGAGI. CDR3 length equals 11 residues. The CDR3 spells CASINGGELFF. CDR3 nucleotide sequence: TGTGCCAGCATAAACGGAGGGGAGCTGTTTTTT.

This clonotype has only a few counts. V is TRBV19 and J is TRBJ1-1; D is ambiguous. The V end was cut by 8 bases, the J end by 1 base, with 11 bases between. The CDR3 is 13 amino acids. The V gene's germline CDR1 is LNHDA and CDR2 SQIVND (reference sequence). CDR3 sequence reads: CASRPRTNTEAFF. In DNA, the CDR3 is TGTGCCAGTCGGCCCAGGACGAACACTGAAGCTTTCTTT.

In the case of this clonotype: This may come from a read error, since a much larger clone is one base off. The rearrangement links TRBV7-3 to TRBJ2-3; no clear D gene. The CDR3 runs to 18 residues. Germline CDR1 SGHTA, CDR2 FQGTGA. The CDR3 loop reads CASNLRASAYLGTDTQYF. CDR3 nucleotides: TGTGCCAGCAACTTAAGAGCCAGTGCCTACTTGGGCACAGATACGCAGTATTTT.

The chain combines TRBV4-2 with TRBJ2-4; possibly TRBD1 for D (6 bases). Germline loops: CDR1 LGHNA, CDR2 YNFKEQ. The CDR3 loop spans 14 amino acids. Trimming removed 0 bases at V and 15 bases at J, with 18 bases between. The CDR3 coding sequence is TGTGCCAGCAGCCAAGATATGGGGGACATCGCGCCGTACTTC. Protein sequence: CASSQDMGDIAPYF.

This clonotype has just a few counts. The genes are TRBV5-5 and TRBJ2-1; possibly TRBD1 or TRBD2 for D (6 bases each). V lost 7 bases and J 6 bases, leaving 14 bases between the germline ends. CDR3 length: 13 residues. CDR1 and CDR2 (germline): SGHKS, YYEKEE (reference sequence). The CDR3 sequence: CASLGAGSNEQFF. CDR3 DNA sequence: TGTGCCAGCCTGGGGGCGGGGAGCAATGAGCAGTTCTTC.

The V gene is TRBV29-1, the J gene TRBJ1-1; tentative D call: TRBD1 (5 bases). V lost 0 bases, J lost 6 bases, and 11 bases lay in between. Germline loops: CDR1 SQVTM, CDR2 ANQGSEA. CDR3 length equals 13 residues. CDR3 sequence reads: CSVEDQVGPEAFF. The CDR3 nucleotides are TGCAGCGTTGAAGATCAGGTGGGGCCTGAAGCTTTCTTT.

This chain links TRBV6-1 with TRBJ2-1; 9 bases fit TRBD1. From germline, CDR1 is MNHNS and CDR2 SASEGT. CDR3 size: 14 residues. The junction had 8 bases not matched to a gene; V was cut back by 7 bases and J by 7 bases. CDR3 loop: CASNRGTGKNEQFF. In nucleotides, the CDR3 is TGTGCCAGCAATCGCGGGACAGGGAAGAATGAGCAGTTCTTC.

This clonotype was detected only a few times. V usage is TRBV6-2 or TRBV6-3 and J usage is TRBJ1-6; D remains unclear. The V gene's germline CDR1 is MNHEY and CDR2 SVGEGT. This CDR3 has 12 amino acids. Trimming pared 7 bases from V and 7 bases from J, leaving 8 bases between. This chain's CDR3 is CASTMGNSPLHF. CDR3 bases: TGTGCCAGCACCATGGGGAATTCACCCCTCCACTTT.

The V call is TRBV6-1, the J call TRBJ1-4, with 7 bases identical to TRBD1. The CDR3 is 14 residues long. Germline V gene data show CDR1 as MNHNS and CDR2 as SASEGT. The V and J ends lost 1 base and 8 bases, in that order; junction bases with no gene match: 4. The CDR3 is CASSEDRGWEKLFF. CDR3 DNA sequence: TGTGCCAGCAGTGAAGACAGGGGTTGGGAAAAACTGTTTTTT.

By frequency in the sample, this clonotype is medium-sized (0.01 to 0.1%). The chain carries TRBV28 and TRBJ1-5; 9 nucleotides line up with TRBD1. The V gene end was trimmed by 0 bases and the J gene end by 3 bases; junction bases not matched to a gene: 6. The CDR3 length is 17 residues. Germline V gene sequence: CDR1 MDHEN, CDR2 SYDVKM. CDR3 nucleotide sequence: TGTGCCAGCAGTTTATGGACACAGGGGGCGCTCAATCAGCCCCAGCATTTT. It specifies CASSLWTQGALNQPQHF.

This clonotype has just a few counts. This chain uses TRBV5-4 with TRBJ2-1; D is unresolved. V was trimmed by 2 bases and J by 10 bases, leaving 13 bases between them. Germline V lookup: CDR1 SGHNT, CDR2 YYREEE (reference sequence). The CDR3 totals 13 residues. CDR3 sequence: CASSFGSVQEQFF. The CDR3 nucleotides are TGTGCCAGCAGCTTCGGGTCCGTTCAGGAGCAGTTCTTC.

This chain connects TRBV11-3 to TRBJ2-2; a possible D gene is TRBD2 (7 bases). The CDR3 contains 15 residues. Trimming removed 5 bases from V and 8 bases from J, with 18 bases in between. Germline V gene lookup returns CDR1 SGHNT and CDR2 YENEEA. The CDR3, as DNA: TGTGCCAGCAGCGCTGACGCGGGGGCGACGGGGGAGCTGTTTTTT. It codes for CASSADAGATGELFF.

The chain couples TRBV6-5 to TRBJ1-5, with 7 bases matching TRBD1. V trimming: 5 bases; J trimming: 7 bases; junction bases outside the gene matches: 5. CDR1 and CDR2 (germline): MNHEY, SVGAGI. There are 13 residues in the CDR3. Here the CDR3 DNA reads TGTGCCAGCAGTCACAGGGGCGGGCAGCCCCAGCATTTT. It specifies CASSHRGGQPQHF.